One sample yielded the 21 T cell receptor beta chains listed below, sequenced in a study of tissue T cells after allogeneic stem cell transplantation. TCRdb's copy holds only in-frame clones and misses some; the assay was immunoSEQ multiplex PCR. The sample holds around 50,000 clones, around 70% seen once. The sample comprised sorted cells pooled from one or two spleens. These receptors came from a pool of C57BL/6 mice in good health.

This clone appeared a single time. The listed genes are named as in mouse. Read sequence stops 1 residue before the CDR3 end, and the germline J gene provides the missing end. The chain recombines TRBV4 with TRBJ2-4; TRBD2 aligns across 7 bases. Trimming at V came to 3 bases and at J to 2 bases, leaving 2 bases not matched to a gene. Germline lookup yields CDR1 LGHDT and CDR2 YNNKQL (reference sequence). The CDR3 runs to 14 residues. The DNA read from the CDR3 is TGTGCCAGCAGCTACGACTGGGCTCAAAACACCTTGTAC. Translating it yields CASSYDWAQNTLY. The whole CDR3 sequence is CASSYDWAQNTLYF.

Comment on this clone: The listed genes are named as in mouse. The read comes to an end 1 residue before the CDR3 does, leaving the germline J gene to fill in the end. The chain links TRBV2 to TRBJ2-3; D call uncertain. CDR3 length: 14 residues. Trimming cost V 0 bases and J 0 bases, with 4 bases left between them. Germline values: CDR1 LGHNA, CDR2 YSYQKL. CDR3: CASSQETSAETLYF. The DNA read from the CDR3 is TGTGCCAGCAGCCAAGAAACTAGTGCAGAAACGCTGTAT.

Points on this clone: The gene names here belong to mouse. The CDR3 end lies 1 residue beyond the end of the read and is filled in from the germline J gene. V gene TRBV15 combines with J gene TRBJ2-7; 8 bases are a match to TRBD2. The CDR3 contains 13 residues. Looked up from germline, CDR1 is SGHND and CDR2 is FRSKSL. V trimming: 6 bases; J trimming: 4 bases; junction bases outside the gene matches: 5. Incomplete CDR3 DNA: TGTGCCAGCAGGTCAGCTGGGGGGTATGAACAGTAC. Amino acid sequence: CASRSAGGYEQY. The whole CDR3 reads CASRSAGGYEQYF.

Remarks on this clone: Mouse gene names apply. The read gets to within 1 residue of the CDR3 end, and the germline J gene fills in the rest. V is TRBV13-2 and J is TRBJ2-4; 11 nucleotides agree with TRBD2. The germline gives CDR1 NNHNN, CDR2 SYGAGS (reference sequence). The CDR3 runs to 15 residues. The V segment lost 2 bases and the J segment 5 bases; nucleotides outside the gene matches: 4. CDR3 bases read: TGTGCCAGCGGTGAGCCCGGGACTGGGGGAAACACCTTGTAC. It yields the protein CASGEPGTGGNTLY. The CDR3, in full, reads CASGEPGTGGNTLYF.

About this clone: Gene names and germline refer to mouse. The read falls 1 residue short of the CDR3 end, and the missing part is taken from the germline J gene. The chain carries TRBV15 and TRBJ2-7; 12 bases are a match to TRBD2. Germline loops: CDR1 SGHND, CDR2 FRSKSL. The CDR3 is 15 amino acids. The V segment lost 3 bases and the J segment 2 bases; nucleotides outside the gene matches: 2. CDR3 loop: CASSLGLGGPYEQYF. Partial CDR3 DNA: TGTGCCAGCAGTTTGGGACTGGGGGGTCCCTATGAACAGTAC. The full variable domain, rest sourced from reference TRBV15 and TRBJ2-7, is DAGVTQTPRHEVAEKGQTIILKCEPVSGHNDLFWYRQTKIQGLELLSYFRSKSLMEDGGAFKDRFKAEMLNSSFSTLKIQPTEPKDSAVYLCASSLGLGGPYEQYFGPGTRLTVL.

As concerns this clone: The gene names given are mouse names. The sequence runs out 1 residue before the end of the CDR3; the remainder is reconstructed from the germline J gene. The J gene is TRBJ2-7, the V gene TRBV20, with 8 bases aligning to TRBD2. V shed 4 bases and J 0 bases; nucleotides not matched to a gene: 5. Germline CDR1 reads GFQATS; CDR2 reads STVNSAI. The CDR3 has 14 residues. The DNA read from the CDR3 is TGTGGTGCTAAGGAGGGGGGGCTCTCCTATGAACAGTAC. It encodes CGAKEGGLSYEQY. The whole CDR3 region reads CGAKEGGLSYEQYF.

On this clone: Genes and germline come from the mouse. The sequence runs out 1 residue before the end of the CDR3; the remainder is reconstructed from the germline J gene. The V call is TRBV19, the J call TRBJ1-2; D unresolved. CDR3 length: 14 residues. V was pared by 0 bases and J by 0 bases, with 6 bases between. From germline, CDR1 is FNHDT and CDR2 SITEND (reference sequence). CDR3 bases read: TGTGCCAGCAGTATAGGGGCATCAAACTCCGACTACACC. Residues: CASSIGASNSDYT. The CDR3, in full, reads CASSIGASNSDYTF.

About this clone: Mouse gene names apply. The read finishes 1 residue shy of the CDR3 end, and the germline J gene is used to complete it. This chain connects TRBV13-1 to TRBJ1-2; 7 nucleotides agree with TRBD1. The V gene's germline CDR1 is NSHNY and CDR2 SYGAGN. V lost 1 base, J lost 4 bases, and 4 bases stayed unmatched. The CDR3 contains 14 residues. This CDR3 is CASSDPQGSSDYTF. The covered CDR3 bases are TGTGCCAGCAGTGATCCACAGGGGTCCTCCGACTACACC.

A note on this clone: Here the gene names and germline are mouse. The read terminates 1 residue before the CDR3 end, so the remaining end is supplied by the germline J gene. This chain joins TRBV12-2 and TRBJ1-2; D not certain. The V and J ends lost 0 bases and 4 bases respectively, with 5 bases between them. The CDR3 runs 12 residues. Germline V lookup: CDR1 SGHLS, CDR2 HYDKME. The sequenced part of the CDR3 DNA is TGTGCCAGCTCTCTCGACGGCTCCGACTACACC. This translates into CASSLDGSDYT. The full CDR3 sequence reads CASSLDGSDYTF.

In regard to this clone: Genes here carry mouse names. The read ends 1 residue shy of where the CDR3 ends; the end is completed using the germline J gene. The rearrangement uses TRBV13-3 and TRBJ1-6; the D is unclear. TRBJ1-6 is an open reading frame whose function is uncertain. Germline CDR1 and CDR2: NNHDY and SYVADS. The ends were cut back, 5 bases at V and 0 bases at J, with 6 bases in the middle. The CDR3 is 14 residues long. Partial CDR3 DNA: TGTGCCAGCAGGGAATATTCCTATAATTCGCCCCTCTAC. Translating it yields CASREYSYNSPLY. The full CDR3 reads CASREYSYNSPLYF.

As regards this clone: Mouse gene names apply. The CDR3 end is not reached by the read, which stops 1 residue before it; the germline J gene fills it in. The chain joins TRBV12-2 to TRBJ1-3, with D perhaps TRBD1 (5 bases). Germline CDR1 and CDR2: SGHLS and HYDKME. CDR3 length equals 15 residues. Trimming took off 2 bases at V and 0 bases at J, with 10 bases between the two ends. This chain's CDR3 is CASSPGRYSGNTLYF. CDR3 DNA (partial): TGTGCCAGCTCTCCGGGACGGTATTCTGGAAATACGCTCTAT.

This clone was seen only once. Mouse names are used for the genes. The read comes to an end 1 residue before the CDR3 does, leaving the germline J gene to fill in the end. The chain combines TRBV13-3 with TRBJ2-4, with unresolved D. This CDR3 has 13 residues. Trimming stripped 3 bases from V and 1 base from J, with 6 bases between. Per germline, CDR1 NNHDY and CDR2 SYVADS. CDR3 DNA, as far as it was read: TGTGCCAGCAGTGGGGGAGGTCAAAACACCTTGTAC. It encodes CASSGGGQNTLY. The whole CDR3 protein is CASSGGGQNTLYF.

As for this clone: The genes and germline here are from mouse. Read data end 1 residue before the CDR3 end; the end is taken from the germline J gene. This chain links TRBV15 with TRBJ1-4, with 9 bases lining up with TRBD1. The germline CDR1 and CDR2 sequences are SGHND and FRSKSL. V shed 1 base and J 3 bases; nucleotides not matched to a gene: 0. This CDR3 region has 15 residues. The CDR3 region is CASSLGDRANERLFF. CDR3 DNA (partial): TGTGCCAGCAGTTTAGGGGACAGGGCCAACGAAAGATTATTT.

Concerning this clone: Germline and genes here are mouse. The read terminates 1 residue ahead of where the CDR3 ends, so the germline J gene completes it. The V call is TRBV20, the J call TRBJ1-4; no firm D call. V lost 0 bases and J 0 bases, leaving 5 bases between the germline ends. Germline lookup yields CDR1 GFQATS and CDR2 STVNSAI. This CDR3 spans 14 amino acids. CDR3 sequence: CGARDQISNERLFF. Incomplete CDR3 DNA: TGTGGTGCTAGGGACCAGATTTCCAACGAAAGATTATTT.

A few counts support this clone. Gene names refer to mouse genes. The read falls 1 residue short of the CDR3 end, and the missing part is taken from the germline J gene. This chain connects TRBV19 to TRBJ1-3; D is possibly TRBD1 (6 bases). CDR1 and CDR2 (germline): FNHDT, SITEND (reference sequence). The CDR3 contains 15 residues. The V and J ends lost 3 bases and 2 bases respectively, with 12 bases between them. The CDR3 reads CASSTGRGTGNTLYF. CDR3 DNA, as far as it was read: TGTGCCAGCAGTACAGGCAGGGGAACTGGAAATACGCTCTAT.

Worth noting for this clone: Gene names and germline refer to mouse. The read finishes 1 residue shy of the CDR3 end, and the germline J gene is used to complete it. The sample contains more than one DNA sequence encoding this CDR3. This chain connects TRBV13-2 to TRBJ2-2; tentative D call: TRBD1 (6 bases). V shed 5 bases and J shed 2 bases, with 7 bases lying between them. In germline, CDR1 is NNHNN, CDR2 SYGAGS (reference sequence). This CDR3 region has 13 residues. The CDR3 here is CASGDRNTGQLYF. Partial CDR3 DNA: TGTGCCAGCGGAGACAGGAACACCGGGCAGCTCTAC.

To note about this clone: The listed genes are named as in mouse. With the read ending 1 residue before the CDR3 end, the germline J gene is used to fill in that end. The rearrangement joins TRBV13-1 to TRBJ2-5, with 7 bases fitting TRBD2. With 0 bases clipped from V and 0 bases from J, the junction kept 4 bases outside the gene matches. This CDR3 has 16 residues. Germline V gives CDR1 NSHNY, CDR2 SYGAGN. Partial CDR3 DNA: TGTGCCAGCAGTGATGCAACTGGGGCTAACCAAGACACCCAGTAC. Translating gives CASSDATGANQDTQY. The whole CDR3 protein reads CASSDATGANQDTQYF.

A remark on this clone: Gene names and germline refer to mouse. The read ends 1 residue before the CDR3 terminus; that terminus is restored from the germline J gene. The J gene is TRBJ1-3, the V gene TRBV4; D is possibly TRBD1 (6 bases). Germline V CDR1 and CDR2: LGHDT, YNNKQL (reference sequence). The CDR3 spans 15 residues. V shed 6 bases and J shed 0 bases, with 12 bases lying between them. Partial CDR3 DNA: TGTGCCAGCAGTCGCAGGGGCTATTCTGGAAATACGCTCTAT. This codes for CASSRRGYSGNTLY. The CDR3 in its entirety is CASSRRGYSGNTLYF.

Regarding this clone: The gene symbols are mouse symbols. The CDR3 goes on 1 residue after the read ends, and that part is filled in from the germline J gene. The chain is built from TRBV13-2 and TRBJ1-1, with 9 bases lining up with TRBD1. Germline V CDR1 and CDR2: NNHNN, SYGAGS (reference sequence). Trimming at V came to 9 bases and at J to 2 bases, leaving 8 bases not matched to a gene. The length of the CDR3 is 14 residues. This chain's CDR3 is CATLDRGTNTEVFF. The sequenced CDR3 bases are TGTGCCACCCTCGACAGGGGGACTAACACAGAAGTCTTC.

This clone was observed a handful of times. Gene and germline names: mouse. The CDR3 goes on 1 residue after the read ends, and that part is filled in from the germline J gene. The chain uses TRBV13-1 and TRBJ1-3; a weak D match, TRBD1 (6 bases). V lost 5 bases to trimming and J lost 0 bases, with 6 bases between them. Germline-derived CDR1 and CDR2 are NSHNY and SYGAGN. This CDR3 comprises 13 residues. The sequenced part of the CDR3 DNA is TGTGCCAGCAGGGACAGTTCTGGAAATACGCTCTAT. The encoded protein is CASRDSSGNTLY. In full, the CDR3 is CASRDSSGNTLYF.

Remarks on this clone: The gene names here belong to mouse. The observed sequence ends 1 residue before the CDR3 terminus, with the missing tail filled in from the germline J gene. Other DNA sequences within the sample encode an identical CDR3. The chain joins TRBV16 to TRBJ1-4; 7 bases align to TRBD1. J gave up 0 bases and V 5 bases, and 3 bases lay outside the gene matches. Germline-derived CDR1 and CDR2 are SGHSA and FRNQAP. The CDR3 covers 15 residues. CDR3 loop: CASSPGQISNERLFF. CDR3 DNA (partial): TGTGCAAGCAGCCCGGGACAGATTTCCAACGAAAGATTATTT. The full variable domain, with the rest looked up from reference TRBV16 and TRBJ1-4, is NAGVIQTPRHKVTGKGQEATLWCEPISGHSAVFWYRQTIVQGLEFLTYFRNQAPIDDSGMPKERFSAQMPNQSHSTLKIQSTQPQDSAVYLCASSPGQISNERLFFGHGTKLSVL.